This is a list of T cell receptor beta chains from one sample in a study of T cell responses to AZD1222 COVID-19 vaccine. The table came from immunoSEQ multiplex PCR; TCRdb's copy has only in-frame clones and leaves some out. The profile covers about 83,000 clones, with around 93% appearing a single time and around 28% taken by the ten largest. Sequencing was performed on peripheral blood, taken 28 days after the second AZD1222 dose. The receptors were gathered from an adult who received the AZD1222 COVID-19 vaccine. CDR3s include the opening cysteine and the closing phenylalanine or tryptophan. D genes are given only for firm matches. Not every row has a clone size; where given, it reads once, few, many or a size class.

size | J | V | D | CDR3 | DNA
- | TRBJ2-6 | TRBV14 | - | CASSQDLRTAGANVLTF | TGTGCCAGCAGCCAAGATCTGAGGACAGCTGGGGCCAACGTCCTGACTTTC
- | TRBJ2-7 | TRBV11-2 | - | CASRGTGKLGEQYF | TGTGCCAGCAGGGGGACGGGGAAACTGGGCGAGCAGTACTTC
- | TRBJ2-2 | TRBV7-3 | TRBD2 | CASSLLAGGGTGELFF | TGTGCCAGCAGCCTTCTCGCGGGAGGAGGCACCGGGGAGCTGTTTTTT
- | TRBJ1-1 | TRBV2 | TRBD1 | CASTRGLNTEAFF | TGTGCCAGCACCAGGGGGCTGAACACTGAAGCTTTCTTT
- | TRBJ2-1 | TRBV6-5 | TRBD2 | CASTNSGGSYNEQFF | TGTGCCAGCACCAACAGCGGGGGATCATACAATGAGCAGTTCTTC
once | TRBJ2-3 | TRBV7-9 | - | CASSSRYGPDTQYF | TGTGCCAGCAGCTCTAGGTATGGACCAGATACGCAGTATTTT
- | TRBJ2-5 | TRBV11-2 | TRBD2 | CASSGGGASGTRGAQYF | TGTGCCAGCAGCGGGGGGGGAGCTAGCGGGACTCGAGGGGCCCAGTACTTC
- | TRBJ1-5 | TRBV6-5 | - | CASKLQTEQPQHF | TGTGCCAGCAAACTTCAGACGGAACAGCCCCAGCATTTT
once | TRBJ1-2 | TRBV19 | - | CASSPRTGKNYGYTF | TGTGCCAGTTCCCCCCGGACCGGAAAAAACTATGGCTACACCTTC
- | TRBJ1-4 | TRBV11-2 | - | CASSQSPEASEKLFF | TGTGCCAGCAGCCAAAGTCCCGAGGCTAGTGAAAAACTGTTTTTT
- | TRBJ2-2 | TRBV7-3 | - | CASSPTGPGELFF | TGTGCCAGCAGCCCCACAGGGCCCGGGGAGCTGTTTTTT
few | TRBJ1-5 | TRBV10-3 | TRBD1 | CAISVDRVPQPQHF | TGTGCCATCAGTGTGGACAGGGTCCCTCAGCCCCAGCATTTT
- | TRBJ1-1 | TRBV28 | - | CASSLGRWVEAFF | TGTGCCAGCAGTTTAGGGCGGTGGGTTGAAGCTTTCTTT
- | TRBJ2-5 | TRBV7-7 | TRBD1 | CASSLGRGHTETQYF | TGTGCCAGCAGCTTAGGTAGGGGGCATACGGAGACCCAGTACTTC
- | TRBJ2-5 | TRBV15 | - | CATSSFPTGQETQYF | TGTGCCACCAGCAGTTTTCCCACGGGGCAAGAGACCCAGTACTTC
once | TRBJ1-4 | TRBV9 | - | CASSYTGGGGNEKLFF | TGTGCCAGCAGCTACACCGGGGGCGGGGGTAATGAAAAACTGTTTTTT
- | TRBJ2-7 | TRBV3-1/TRBV3-2 | - | CASSHYVGINEQYF | TGTGCCAGCAGCCATTACGTGGGTATCAACGAGCAGTACTTC
- | TRBJ2-1 | TRBV19 | TRBD2 | CASSELAGVDEQFF | TGTGCCAGTAGTGAACTAGCGGGAGTCGATGAGCAGTTCTTC
- | TRBJ2-7 | TRBV4-3 | TRBD2 | CASSRLAGGSYEQYF | TGCGCCAGCAGTCGACTAGCGGGAGGCTCCTACGAGCAGTACTTC
- | TRBJ2-2 | TRBV2 | - | CASSWGRSTGAGELFF | TGTGCCAGCAGTTGGGGTCGGAGTACCGGAGCGGGGGAGCTGTTTTTT
- | TRBJ2-2 | TRBV9 | - | CASSEADYGELFF | TGTGCCAGCAGCGAAGCAGACTACGGGGAGCTGTTTTTT
- | TRBJ2-2 | TRBV7-3 | - | CASKVVSNTGELFF | TGTGCCAGCAAGGTCGTATCGAACACCGGGGAGCTGTTTTTT
- | TRBJ1-1 | TRBV5-6 | - | CASSLGVISTEAFF | TGTGCCAGCAGCTTGGGCGTCATTTCGACTGAAGCTTTCTTT
- | TRBJ2-1 | TRBV29-1 | TRBD2 | CSVEGALAGGPRFYNEQFF | TGCAGCGTTGAAGGGGCACTAGCGGGAGGGCCCAGGTTCTACAATGAGCAGTTCTTC
- | TRBJ2-7 | TRBV24-1 | - | CATSDLRPGASEQYF | TGTGCCACCAGTGATTTACGCCCTGGGGCCTCCGAGCAGTACTTC
- | TRBJ2-7 | TRBV28 | TRBD2 | CASSSPRTSGTYEQYF | TGTGCCAGCAGTTCCCCTCGGACTAGCGGGACCTACGAGCAGTACTTC
- | TRBJ2-1 | TRBV5-1 | TRBD2 | CASSMGLAGSEQFF | TGCGCCAGCAGTATGGGACTAGCGGGAAGTGAGCAGTTCTTC
- | TRBJ2-7 | TRBV6-5 | - | CASTPRADSSYEQYF | TGTGCCAGCACTCCACGAGCCGACAGCTCCTACGAGCAGTACTTC
- | TRBJ2-2 | TRBV4-1 | TRBD2 | CASSQGGLAGVGTGELFF | TGCGCCAGCAGCCAGGGGGGACTAGCGGGAGTGGGAACCGGGGAGCTGTTTTTT
once | TRBJ2-2 | TRBV24-1 | - | CATRGAEDTGELFF | TGTGCCACCAGAGGAGCAGAGGACACCGGGGAGCTGTTTTTT
- | TRBJ2-5 | TRBV19 | TRBD1 | CASPSTKTGGIDETQYF | TGTGCCAGCCCGTCCACGAAGACAGGGGGCATAGATGAGACCCAGTACTTC
- | TRBJ2-1 | TRBV9 | TRBD1 | CASSVVGQVYNEQFF | TGTGCCAGCAGCGTAGTAGGACAGGTCTACAATGAGCAGTTCTTC
once | TRBJ2-1 | TRBV9 | - | CASSGRALLNYNEQFF | TGTGCCAGCAGCGGCCGGGCCCTCCTCAACTACAATGAGCAGTTCTTC
- | TRBJ1-4 | TRBV6-4 | - | CASSRNAYEKLFF | TGTGCCAGCAGCCGCAATGCATATGAAAAACTGTTTTTT
- | TRBJ1-4 | TRBV10-3 | TRBD1 | CATTEYADRGLGEKLFF | TGTGCCACCACAGAATATGCAGACAGGGGCCTGGGTGAAAAACTGTTTTTT
- | TRBJ1-3 | TRBV5-1 | - | CASSLGQAAGNTIYF | TGCGCCAGCAGCTTGGGACAGGCGGCGGGAAACACCATATATTTT
- | TRBJ1-6 | TRBV3-1/TRBV3-2 | TRBD1 | CASSQDGQGYSPLHF | TGTGCCAGCAGCCAAGACGGACAGGGTTATTCACCCCTCCACTTT
- | TRBJ1-1 | TRBV30 | - | CAWRRPFEAFF | TGTGCCTGGCGGAGACCCTTTGAAGCTTTCTTT
- | TRBJ2-2 | TRBV5-6 | TRBD1 | CASSEGQAYTGELFF | TGTGCCAGCAGCGAGGGACAGGCATACACCGGGGAGCTGTTTTTT
- | TRBJ2-6 | TRBV6-2/TRBV6-3 | TRBD1 | CASSYRTFRDRPTRGNVLTF | TGTGCCAGCAGTTACCGCACCTTCCGGGACAGACCAACTAGAGGCAACGTCCTGACTTTC
- | TRBJ2-6 | TRBV6-5 | - | CASSAGFGANVLTF | TGTGCCAGCTCGGCGGGGTTTGGGGCCAACGTCCTGACTTTC
- | TRBJ1-6 | TRBV5-4 | TRBD1 | CASSSRQGNSPLHF | TGTGCCAGCAGCTCGAGACAGGGAAATTCACCCCTCCACTTT
- | TRBJ2-3 | TRBV28 | - | CASSPASETDTQYF | TGTGCCAGCAGTCCCGCGAGCGAGACAGATACGCAGTATTTT
once | TRBJ1-2 | TRBV12-3/TRBV12-4 | - | CASSQDSGYTF | TGTGCCAGCAGTCAGGACAGTGGCTACACCTTC
- | TRBJ1-2 | TRBV5-1 | - | CASSKQENYGYTF | TGCGCCAGCAGCAAACAAGAGAACTATGGCTACACCTTC
- | TRBJ1-2 | TRBV15 | - | CATSRGINYGYTF | TGTGCCACCAGCAGAGGGATTAACTATGGCTACACCTTC
- | TRBJ2-7 | TRBV10-3 | TRBD1 | CAISEETGPYEQYF | TGTGCCATCAGTGAGGAGACAGGGCCCTACGAGCAGTACTTC
- | TRBJ1-5 | TRBV11-2 | - | CASSFTGASNQPQHF | TGTGCCAGCAGCTTTACGGGGGCTAGCAATCAGCCCCAGCATTTT
- | TRBJ2-2 | TRBV6-5 | - | CASKTESNTGELFF | TGTGCCAGCAAGACAGAATCGAACACCGGGGAGCTGTTTTTT
- | TRBJ2-3 | TRBV6-2/TRBV6-3 | - | CASSFNIGTRFSTDTQYF | TGTGCCAGCAGTTTTAACATTGGGACACGGTTTAGCACAGATACGCAGTATTTT
- | TRBJ1-2 | TRBV6-5 | - | CASSRQAQNYGYTF | TGTGCCAGCAGCCGACAGGCGCAAAACTATGGCTACACCTTC
- | TRBJ1-1 | TRBV20-1 | TRBD1 | CSASFGTGYTEAFF | TGCAGTGCTAGTTTCGGGACAGGGTACACTGAAGCTTTCTTT
- | TRBJ2-2 | TRBV27 | TRBD1 | CASSFRQGLTGELFF | TGTGCCAGCAGTTTCAGACAGGGGTTAACCGGGGAGCTGTTTTTT
- | TRBJ1-5 | TRBV10-3 | TRBD1 | CAISPWGQGNQPQHF | TGTGCCATCAGCCCTTGGGGACAGGGCAATCAGCCCCAGCATTTT